This TCR beta chain was sequenced during a study of blood T cell repertoires in COVID-19. Per the authors' pipeline: Amplification of reference gene primers provided the estimated nucleated cell counts. The table came from immunoSEQ multiplex PCR; TCRdb's copy has only in-frame clones and leaves some out. The V and J calls and clone size were taken over from that table, and D and trimming were inferred from the DNA. The sample shows about 300,000 clones, just under 90% of them seen only once. Germline CDR1 SNHLY, CDR2 FYNNEI. V gave up 4 bases and J gave up 1 base, with 15 bases separating them. The CDR3 is 16 residues long.

The chain has TRBV2 and TRBJ2-3; D possibly corresponds to TRBD2 (5 bases). This receptor was identified in a woman younger than 45 with COVID-19, enrolled during active disease. Sequencing was carried out using peripheral blood. DNA for the CDR3: TGTGCCAGCAGTGCCGGGATGCATGGTCGCACAGATACGCAGTATTTT. Protein sequence: CASSAGMHGRTDTQYF.